The source of this T cell receptor (beta chain) is a study of monozygotic twins with inflammatory bowel disease (dated by TCRdb to the late 2010s). Regarding the research as a whole: The full study comprised around 28 monozygotic twin pairs: nine German pairs (four IBD-concordant, five IBD-discordant) and 19 IBD-discordant Danish pairs. Each individual had, on average, about 151 000 unique TCRalpha sequences and 181 000 unique TCRbeta sequences available for analysis. Disease-associated traits were sought mainly through comparisons between IBD patients and their genetically identical healthy co-twins within discordant pairs.

General study outcomes and caveats: The results gave no support for a single strong signal or clonotype linked to IBD. Differing immunosuppressive treatments among patients may have added background noise and inter-individual variability to the repertoires. Compared with healthy twins, IBD patients had fewer clonotypes in common with other individuals, a difference most pronounced in patients showing signs of disease activity. Measured by the inverse Simpson index, TCRbeta repertoire diversity was lower in IBD patients than in their healthy co-twins. The analysis was unable to tell different T cell subtypes apart. Concordant and discordant twins showed no difference in repertoire similarity, possibly because of limited statistical power.

Its CDR3 holds 14 amino acids, cysteine through phenylalanine. Only the protein is on record. Per the germline V gene (reference sequence), SEHNR is the CDR1 and FQNEAQ is the CDR2. A 2.5 ml peripheral blood sample was drawn into PAXgene tubes per donor and stored at -80°C. Without T cell sorting, total RNA was isolated from whole blood using the PAXgene blood miRNA kit on an automated QIAcube. Peripheral blood from monozygotic twin pairs, either concordant or discordant for inflammatory bowel disease, underwent deep TCRalpha and TCRbeta repertoire profiling that used unique molecular barcoding. Smoking habits were recorded for all twin pairs, and individuals were classified as current, former or never smokers. Library preparation employed 5' RACE. Each TCR library was prepared from roughly 3.5 ug of total RNA. For each sample, cDNA synthesis was carried out in eight separate reactions using SMARTScribe reverse transcriptase. During cDNA synthesis, template switching introduced unique molecular identifiers that contained a 6-nucleotide sample barcode. Amplification of TCRalpha and TCRbeta cDNA involved two nested PCRs of approximately 16 and 10 cycles, and each PCR was followed by bead purification. Before amplification, the cDNA was treated with uracil DNA-glycosylase and purified using the QIAquick PCR purification kit. The second PCR was the step at which Illumina TruSeq-compatible adapters and sample-specific barcodes were added. TapeStation and Qubit were used to check library quality and concentration, and 5 ng of each library was pooled. Sequencing of the pooled libraries was done on an Illumina HiSeq2500 single-index Rapid Run using custom sequencing primers and 2 x 100 bp reads. The study's own analysis went as follows. PCR and sequencing errors were corrected by UMI-based consensus assembly using MiGEC version 1.2.6. V(D)J alignment, clonotype assembly and CDR3 extraction were performed with MiXCR version 2.1.1. To normalise gene usage, clonotype sharing and MAIT/NKT TCR abundance, the analysis used the top 1000, 10 000 and 20 000 clonotypes per sample. After downsampling to 27 000 UMIs, diversity was calculated as the inverse Simpson index using the vegan R package. Paired Mann-Whitney U tests were applied to discordant twin pairs, with Benjamini-Hochberg correction for multiple testing. Reads reprocessed by TCRdb are summarized as one entry per CDR3 protein sequence, and DNA is absent. None of the V and J calls come from the authors' own analysis; TCRdb made them. This sample's table lists about 170,000 distinct CDR3 sequences. 2.8% of the sample rests with the top ten.

Comments on this clonotype: Which antigen it targets is not known.

Sequenced sample: blood. The rearrangement joined TRBV7-9 to TRBJ1-4. This clonotype was sampled from a human donor with ulcerative colitis or Crohn's disease, or a healthy co-twin of an affected twin (not recorded which). This receptor carries the CDR3 CASSLTHLSEKLFF. Extended through the reference TRBV7-9 and TRBJ1-4 proteins, this CDR3 yields the full variable domain: DTGVSQNPRHKITKRGQNVTFRCDPISEHNRLYWYRQTLGQGPEFLTYFQNEAQLEKSRLLSDRFSAERPKGSFSTLEIQRTEQGDSAMYLCASSLTHLSEKLFFGSGTQLSVL.